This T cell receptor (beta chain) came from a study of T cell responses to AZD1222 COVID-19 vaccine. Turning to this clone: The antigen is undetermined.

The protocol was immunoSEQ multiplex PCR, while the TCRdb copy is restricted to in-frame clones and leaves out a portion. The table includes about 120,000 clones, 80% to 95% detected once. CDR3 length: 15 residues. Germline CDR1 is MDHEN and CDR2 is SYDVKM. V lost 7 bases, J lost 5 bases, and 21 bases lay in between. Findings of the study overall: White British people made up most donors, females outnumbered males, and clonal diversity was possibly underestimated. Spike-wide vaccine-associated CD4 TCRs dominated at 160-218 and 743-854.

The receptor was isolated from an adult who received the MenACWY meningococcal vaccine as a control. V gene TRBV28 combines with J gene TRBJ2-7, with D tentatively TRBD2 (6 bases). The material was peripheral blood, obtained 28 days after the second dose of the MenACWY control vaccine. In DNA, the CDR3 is TGTGCCAGCACCGGGGAGGTGGTCGGGTACGACGAGCAGTACTTC. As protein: CASTGEVVGYDEQYF.